The 23 T cell receptor beta chains listed next were all sequenced from one sample in a study of cytomegalovirus exposure and HLA in healthy donors. The PCR employed 60 Vbeta primers together with 13 Jbeta primers. Only in-frame clones appear in the TCRdb table, and some are missing; sequencing was by immunoSEQ multiplex PCR. The sample gives about 55,000 clones, nearly 85% of which show up once; 1.5% to 2% is in the top ten. The specimen was PBMCs. The receptor source for this set is a man younger than 45 in good health and CMV-seronegative.

V usage is TRBV19 and J usage is TRBJ2-1, with TRBD1 identical over 9 bases. In germline, CDR1 is LNHDA, CDR2 SQIVND (reference sequence). Losses at the gene ends were 7 bases for V and 4 bases for J; bases not matched to a gene: 8. This CDR3 comprises 15 residues. The DNA of the CDR3 is TGTGCCAGTACCCGCGAGGACAGGGGATACAATGAGCAGTTCTTC. Its translation: CASTREDRGYNEQFF.

The chain couples TRBV28 to TRBJ1-5; a possible D gene is TRBD1 (5 bases). Germline lookup yields CDR1 MDHEN and CDR2 SYDVKM. Trimming removed 5 bases at V and 2 bases at J, with 13 bases between. The CDR3 is 15 residues long. CDR3 protein: CASSERGRRNQPQHF. For the CDR3, the DNA is TGTGCCAGCAGTGAAAGGGGTCGGCGCAATCAGCCCCAGCATTTT.

V usage is TRBV4-3 and J usage is TRBJ1-4, with D possibly being TRBD1 (5 bases). Germline V CDR1 and CDR2: LGHNA, YSLEER. The CDR3 contains 17 residues. Deletions cut 1 base from V and 3 bases from J, with 15 bases between. The CDR3 coding sequence is TGCGCCAGCAGCCAAGCCTCCTGGGGGGGAGCTAATGAAAAACTGTTTTTT. It translates to CASSQASWGGANEKLFF.

The chain uses TRBV6-6 and TRBJ2-7, with D possibly matching TRBD1 (6 bases). The V end was cut by 2 bases, the J end by 7 bases, with 18 bases between. Germline-derived CDR1 and CDR2 are MNHNY and SVGAGI (reference sequence). This CDR3 contains 15 residues. The CDR3 nucleotides read TGTGCCAGCAGTTACGATCAGGGGCTACGCGGGGAGCAGTACTTC. Translating gives CASSYDQGLRGEQYF.

The chain uses TRBV18 and TRBJ1-4; 7 bases line up with TRBD1. V gave up 3 bases and J gave up 4 bases; unmatched junction bases: 2. The CDR3 contains 14 residues. The germline gives CDR1 KGHSH, CDR2 LQKENI. In nucleotides, the CDR3 is TGTGCCAGCTCACCCTCAGGGGGTAATGAAAAACTGTTTTTT. As protein: CASSPSGGNEKLFF.

This chain connects TRBV6-5 to TRBJ1-4; the match to TRBD1 covers 8 bases. Trimming removed 6 bases from V and 7 bases from J; junction bases left unmatched: 10. The CDR3 spans 15 residues. CDR1 is MNHEY, CDR2 SVGAGI, per germline. The CDR3 here is CASSQAGTGREKLFF. The CDR3 bases are TGTGCCAGCAGCCAGGCCGGGACAGGCCGTGAAAAACTGTTTTTT.

The J gene is TRBJ1-1, the V gene TRBV29-1; TRBD1 aligns across 8 bases. CDR3 size: 16 residues. V shed 7 bases, J shed 3 bases, and the junction held 16 bases outside the gene matches. Looked up from germline, CDR1 is SQVTM and CDR2 is ANQGSEA. CDR3 sequence: CSELRDRRSEDTEAFF. The CDR3 nucleotides are TGCAGCGAACTTAGGGACAGGAGGAGCGAGGACACTGAAGCTTTCTTT.

The chain is built from TRBV30 and TRBJ2-5; 8 bases agree with TRBD2. The DNA end is more similar to TRBJ2-7, so the J call may be wrong. Germline V gives CDR1 GTSNPN, CDR2 SVGIG (reference sequence). The length of the CDR3 is 14 residues. As DNA, the CDR3 is TGTGCCTGGAGTGTACAAGCGGGAGCTTACGAGCAGTACTTC. Amino acids: CAWSVQAGAYEQYF.

The rearrangement uses TRBV7-2 and TRBJ1-5, with a tentative D call TRBD1 (5 bases). Per the germline V gene, CDR1 is SGHTA and CDR2 is FQGNSA. With 2 bases removed from V and 3 bases from J, the gap between germline ends came to 11 bases. The CDR3 extends over 15 amino acids. The CDR3 reads CASSLTSRANQPQHF. In DNA, the CDR3 is TGTGCCAGCAGCTTAACTTCCAGGGCCAATCAGCCCCAGCATTTT.

This clone occurred a few times. This chain uses TRBV7-8 with TRBJ1-5; D might be TRBD1 (6 bases). The germline V gene encodes CDR1 SGHVS and CDR2 FQNEAQ. Between the trimmed V and J ends, which lost 5 bases and 7 bases, there was a span of 12 bases. This CDR3 spans 13 amino acids. CDR3 protein: CASSLQGGQPQHF. CDR3 nucleotide sequence: TGTGCCAGCAGCCTACAGGGCGGGCAGCCCCAGCATTTT.

This chain connects TRBV10-2 to TRBJ1-1, with D possibly being TRBD1 (5 bases). Germline assignment: CDR1 WSHSY and CDR2 SAAADI. CDR3 length: 15 residues. Trimming cost V 0 bases and J 7 bases, with 15 bases left between them. CDR3 bases: TGCGCCAGCAGTGAGTCTAGTGACAGTTTCTTTGAAGCTTTCTTT. Translating gives CASSESSDSFFEAFF.

This chain links TRBV7-2 with TRBJ1-1; D remains ambiguous. Germline assignment: CDR1 SGHTA and CDR2 FQGNSA. V gave up 2 bases and J gave up 7 bases, with 14 bases separating them. The CDR3 is 14 residues long. As DNA, the CDR3 is TGTGCCAGCAGCTTATCCCCAAGCCCTGGTGAAGCTTTCTTT. Its translation is CASSLSPSPGEAFF.

The gene calls are TRBV7-2 and TRBJ2-1; 9 positions agree with TRBD1. Looked up from germline, CDR1 is SGHTA and CDR2 is FQGNSA. The CDR3 runs 15 residues. Unmatched junction bases numbered 7, after V lost 6 bases and J lost 4 bases. CDR3 coding DNA: TGTGCCAGCAGGGGGACAGGGTCAGGATACAATGAGCAGTTCTTC. Its translation: CASRGTGSGYNEQFF.

In its sample, this clone was seen a few times. The J gene is TRBJ2-1, the V gene TRBV6-6; the match to TRBD1 covers 9 bases. CDR1 is MNHNY, CDR2 SVGAGI, per germline (reference sequence). V was clipped by 6 bases and J by 4 bases; unmatched bases: 4. There are 14 residues in the CDR3. The CDR3 spells CASSQTGGYNEQFF. CDR3 coding DNA: TGTGCCAGCAGCCAGACAGGGGGGTACAATGAGCAGTTCTTC.

This clone was seen a few times. The J gene is TRBJ1-1, the V gene TRBV19; TRBD1 agrees at 12 bases. V was clipped by 4 bases and J by 3 bases; unmatched bases: 9. The CDR3 contains 17 residues. Germline values: CDR1 LNHDA, CDR2 SQIVND (reference sequence). The DNA of the CDR3 is TGTGCCAGTAGTAGGGGGACAGGGGGCGGTTTGGACACTGAAGCTTTCTTT. It encodes CASSRGTGGGLDTEAFF.

The chain is built from TRBV7-6 and TRBJ2-3; 7 nucleotides agree with TRBD2. The CDR3 is 15 amino acids. Germline V gene lookup returns CDR1 SGHVS and CDR2 FNYEAQ. V trimming: 3 bases; J trimming: 2 bases; junction bases outside the gene matches: 5. The CDR3 DNA is TGTGCCAGCAGCTTTCGACTAGCCGTCACAGATACGCAGTATTTT. Residues: CASSFRLAVTDTQYF.

The CDR3 DNA reads as TGCGCCAGCAGCTGGAGGGACAGGGGCGCAGATACGCAGTATTTT. Amino acids: CASSWRDRGADTQYF. The rearrangement joins TRBV5-1 to TRBJ2-3; TRBD1 aligns across 10 bases. The germline V gene encodes CDR1 SGHRS and CDR2 YFSETQ. This CDR3 is built from 15 residues. V was clipped by 3 bases and J by 4 bases; unmatched bases: 5.

This clone turned up a few times. The chain links TRBV4-2 to TRBJ2-6; the D is unclear. The CDR3 totals 16 residues. Per germline, CDR1 LGHNA and CDR2 YNFKEQ. Deletions cut 0 bases from V and 0 bases from J, with 6 bases between. CDR3 nucleotides: TGTGCCAGCAGCCAAGAGGGCAGCTCTGGGGCCAACGTCCTGACTTTC. This encodes CASSQEGSSGANVLTF.

In DNA form, the CDR3 reads TGTGCCAGCTCACCCATAGCGGGGGAGGCAGATACGCAGTATTTT. As protein: CASSPIAGEADTQYF. This rearrangement joins TRBV18 to TRBJ2-3; 9 nucleotides match TRBD2. The CDR3 consists of 15 residues. J was trimmed by 4 bases and V by 3 bases; bases with no gene match: 5. Germline CDR1 KGHSH, CDR2 LQKENI.

This clone was counted a few times. The genes are TRBV2 and TRBJ2-1, with 8 bases identical to TRBD2. This CDR3 comprises 15 residues. With V trimmed by 7 bases and J by 6 bases, 11 bases remained unmatched. The germline gives CDR1 SNHLY, CDR2 FYNNEI. The DNA of the CDR3 is TGTGCCAGCAAGGGCGGGAGGAACTTGGGCAATGAGCAGTTCTTC. This codes for CASKGGRNLGNEQFF.

The chain couples TRBV12-5 to TRBJ2-7; D ambiguous. The germline V gene has CDR1 LGHNT and CDR2 FRNRAP. The CDR3 totals 15 residues. V was cut by 1 base and J by 6 bases, with 16 bases left in between. The CDR3, as DNA: TGTGCTAGTGGTTTGGGGGTTGGAGTCTCGGGCGAGCAGTACTTC. It codes for CASGLGVGVSGEQYF.

The V call is TRBV30, the J call TRBJ2-5; the match to TRBD1 covers 9 bases. The assigned J gene may be wrong: the sequence end matches TRBJ2-7 better. This CDR3 is 15 amino acids long. CDR1 and CDR2 (germline): GTSNPN, SVGIG (reference sequence). CDR3 amino acids: CAWNGQGLGSYEQYF. The CDR3 nucleotides are TGTGCCTGGAACGGACAGGGGCTCGGCTCCTACGAGCAGTACTTC.

The V and J genes are TRBV29-1 and TRBJ1-2, with 8 bases aligning to TRBD1. Germline CDR1 SQVTM, CDR2 ANQGSEA. V gave up 5 bases and J gave up 7 bases; unmatched junction bases: 6. The CDR3 consists of 12 residues. The CDR3 DNA reads as TGCAGCGTTCTCGCCGGACAGGGTGGCTACACCTTC. It yields the protein CSVLAGQGGYTF.